A selection of T cell receptor beta chains follows, all from one sample in a study of technical replicates of blood from a few donors. Data came from immunoSEQ multiplex PCR; TCRdb stores just in-frame clones and leaves some out. Here the sample spans under 85,000 clones, around 94% being singletons. The material sequenced was T cells isolated from PBMCs. The receptors derive from a human donor in good health. Each CDR3 is given with its conserved first and last residue. D genes are given only for firm matches. Not all rows give a size; the values are once, few, many and, for expanded clones, a class.

d_call	clone_size	j_call	v_call	cdr3_nt	cdr3_aa
-	-	TRBJ1-2	TRBV5-6	TGTGCCAGCAGCGCCGGGGGGGACTATGGCTACACCTTC	CASSAGGDYGYTF
TRBD2	-	TRBJ2-6	TRBV27	TGTGCCAGCAGTTTGATTGGGGGGGCTGGGGCCAACGTCCTGACTTTC	CASSLIGGAGANVLTF
-	-	TRBJ2-5	TRBV30	TGTGCCTGGAGCACAGGGTGGACCCAAGAGACCCAGTACTTC	CAWSTGWTQETQYF
-	-	TRBJ2-1	TRBV4-1	TGCGCCAGCAGCCGGGGCCCTTCCTACAATGAGCAGTTCTTC	CASSRGPSYNEQFF
-	-	TRBJ2-6	TRBV29-1	TGCAGCGTTGAAGATCTGTACTCTGGGGCCAACGTCCTGACTTTC	CSVEDLYSGANVLTF
-	-	TRBJ1-2	TRBV6-5	TGTGCCAGCAGTTACAGGGGTTACGGGTCGTATGGCTACACCTTC	CASSYRGYGSYGYTF
TRBD2	-	TRBJ2-4	TRBV2	TGTGCCAGCAGTGAGATGAGCGGGGCCGCTACCAAGTACTTC	CASSEMSGAATKYF
TRBD2	-	TRBJ2-4	TRBV9	TGTGCCAGCAGCAAGGGACTAGCGGGAGGGTTTGGCAAAAACATTCAGTACTTC	CASSKGLAGGFGKNIQYF
-	-	TRBJ1-2	TRBV4-2	TGTGCCAGCAGCCAAGCCACAGGGTCATCCAACTATGGCTACACCTTC	CASSQATGSSNYGYTF
-	once	TRBJ2-1	TRBV30	TGTGCCTGGAGTGTAGTACTCTCCAACAATGAGCAGTTCTTC	CAWSVVLSNNEQFF
TRBD2	-	TRBJ2-1	TRBV10-3	TGTGCCACCGACAGCGGGAGTGACTACAATGAGCAGTTCTTC	CATDSGSDYNEQFF
TRBD2	once	TRBJ2-1	TRBV7-9	TGTGCCAGTCTGACTAGCGGGAGGGAAAGCTCCTACAATGAGCAGTTCTTC	CASLTSGRESSYNEQFF
-	-	TRBJ2-3	TRBV2	TGTGCCAGCAGTGACACCTACACAGATACGCAGTATTTT	CASSDTYTDTQYF
TRBD1	-	TRBJ1-5	TRBV6-5	TGTGCCAGCAGTCGGGACAGGTCACAGCCCCAGCATTTT	CASSRDRSQPQHF
TRBD2	-	TRBJ2-1	TRBV11-2	TGTGCCAGCAGCTTAGGAGCGGGACTGGGTAATGAGCAGTTCTTC	CASSLGAGLGNEQFF
-	-	TRBJ2-1	TRBV14	TGTGCCAGCAGCCGAGGAAGGGGATGGGAGCAGTTCTTC	CASSRGRGWEQFF
-	-	TRBJ1-2	TRBV29-1	TGCAGCGCCACTAGGGACTTTAGCTACACCTTC	CSATRDFSYTF
-	-	TRBJ1-4	TRBV5-1	TGCGCCAGCAGCTTGTGGGGGGGCGAGACTAATGAAAAACTGTTTTTT	CASSLWGGETNEKLFF
TRBD1	few	TRBJ2-5	TRBV7-6	TGTGCCAGCAGCTTAGGAACAGGGGGTGAGACCCAGTACTTC	CASSLGTGGETQYF
-	-	TRBJ2-2	TRBV30	TGTGCCTGGAGTAGGGGCCAGTACACCGGGGAGCTGTTTTTT	CAWSRGQYTGELFF
TRBD1	-	TRBJ1-2	TRBV25-1	TGTGCCAGCAGTAGGACAGGGCACTATGGCTACACCTTC	CASSRTGHYGYTF
-	once	TRBJ1-5	TRBV4-1	TGCGCCAGCAGCCAAGATTCTTCCCCAGTTCTTATAGGGGGCAATCAGCCCCAGCATTTT	CASSQDSSPVLIGGNQPQHF
-	-	TRBJ1-3	TRBV6-1	TGTGCCAGCAGTGCTCCTGGAGGTGGAAACACCATATATTTT	CASSAPGGGNTIYF
-	-	TRBJ1-5	TRBV7-9	TGTGCCAGCAGCTTAGGCCTAAGAGGACAAGCAGGGCAGCCCCAGCATTTT	CASSLGLRGQAGQPQHF
-	-	TRBJ2-7	TRBV11-3	TGTGCCAGCAGCCCGGGGGACAGATACGAGCAGTACTTC	CASSPGDRYEQYF
TRBD1	-	TRBJ2-2	TRBV6-9	TGTGCCAGCAGTTTCGGGCAGGGGGCGTCTATCGGGGAGCTGTTTTTT	CASSFGQGASIGELFF
TRBD1	-	TRBJ1-2	TRBV6-1	TGTGCCAGCAGTCCGACAGGGAACTATGGCTACACCTTC	CASSPTGNYGYTF
TRBD1	-	TRBJ1-2	TRBV6-5	TGTGCCAGCAGTTACGATGCAGGGGGCTTCGGTGGCTACACCTTC	CASSYDAGGFGGYTF
TRBD1	-	TRBJ1-1	TRBV30	TGTGCCTGGAGCAAGACAGGGTCGAACACTGAAGCTTTCTTT	CAWSKTGSNTEAFF
-	-	TRBJ2-4	TRBV28	TGTGCCAGCAGTCAGGGTGTGGACATTCAGTACTTC	CASSQGVDIQYF
-	-	TRBJ2-7	TRBV27	TGTGCCAGCAGTTTACCCCCACGGGCGGGTAGCTACGAGCAGTACTTC	CASSLPPRAGSYEQYF
-	-	TRBJ2-7	TRBV6-1	TGTGCCAGCAGTGACCCAAACGAGCAGTACTTC	CASSDPNEQYF
-	-	TRBJ1-5	TRBV2	TGTGCCAGCAGTGCCATGACCGGGACTCTGCGAAATCAGCCCCAGCATTTT	CASSAMTGTLRNQPQHF
TRBD1	-	TRBJ1-4	TRBV6-6	TGTGCCAGCAGTCACAACAGGGGGCAGGAAAAACTGTTTTTT	CASSHNRGQEKLFF
-	-	TRBJ2-2	TRBV27	TGTGCCAGCAGTGTACTCAACACCGGGGAGCTGTTTTTT	CASSVLNTGELFF
-	-	TRBJ2-2	TRBV2	TGTGCCAGCAGTCGACTGGACTCGTTCACCGGGGAGCTGTTTTTT	CASSRLDSFTGELFF
TRBD2	-	TRBJ2-1	TRBV6-1	TGTGCCAGCAGTGAACTAGCGGGAGGGTACAATGAGCAGTTCTTC	CASSELAGGYNEQFF
TRBD1	-	TRBJ1-4	TRBV6-5	TGTGCCAGCAGTTACTCGACGGGACAGGCCCATTTCCCACTGTTTTTT	CASSYSTGQAHFPLFF
-	-	TRBJ1-2	TRBV4-2	TGTGCCAGCAGCCCTTCCAGGGAATCTAACTATGGCTACACCTTC	CASSPSRESNYGYTF
TRBD1	once	TRBJ2-7	TRBV10-3	TGTGCCATCAGTGAGCCAGGACAGGGTAGCTACGAGCAGTACTTC	CAISEPGQGSYEQYF
TRBD2	-	TRBJ2-1	TRBV6-6	TGTGCCAGCAGTCCACCGGGACTAGCGTACAATGAGCAGTTCTTC	CASSPPGLAYNEQFF
TRBD1	-	TRBJ1-4	TRBV7-6	TGTGCCAGCAGCCCCCGTCGACAGGGAACTAATGAAAAACTGTTTTTT	CASSPRRQGTNEKLFF
-	-	TRBJ1-1	TRBV10-1	TGCGCCAGCAGTGAGAACAGAGACACTGAAGCTTTCTTT	CASSENRDTEAFF
TRBD1	few	TRBJ2-3	TRBV28	TGTGCCATCCCAGGACAGGGGAGTGGAGATACGCAGTATTTT	CAIPGQGSGDTQYF
-	-	TRBJ1-2	TRBV18	TGTGCCAGCTCACCGATTATACAGGGCAACTATGGCTACACCTTC	CASSPIIQGNYGYTF
-	few	TRBJ2-7	TRBV28	TGTGCCAGCAGTTCCCCGAGGGAGCAGTACTTC	CASSSPREQYF
-	-	TRBJ1-4	TRBV7-9	TGTGCCAGCAGTACCACTGGGGGGGCTTGGAATGAAAAACTGTTTTTT	CASSTTGGAWNEKLFF
TRBD2	-	TRBJ2-3	TRBV15	TGTGCCACCAGCAGTGAGCGGGAGGGGTATACAGATACGCAGTATTTT	CATSSEREGYTDTQYF
TRBD1	-	TRBJ1-5	TRBV30	TGTGCCTGGACTGGGACAGGGGCGGGTCAGCCCCAGCATTTT	CAWTGTGAGQPQHF